This T cell receptor (beta chain) is drawn from a study of shared clonotypes between healthy human individuals. Study information: Per donor, three plates held CD4 naive cells, three held CD4 memory, two held CD8 naive and one held CD8 memory. Study-wide results and caveats: Genetic and exposure-history diversity was limited by the small donor number. Non-shared clonotypes displayed generation probabilities falling below those of clonotypes present in all four donors.

Naive CD8 cells lacked CD45RO and underwent positive selection for CCR7, leaving out terminally differentiated effector memory CD45RA+ cells. Comments on this clone: Its antigen remains unknown.

At a deep level, the assay was run. Using immunoSEQ multiplex PCR, the repertoire was profiled, and TCRdb retains in-frame clones only, with some absent. The sample contains about 680,000 clones, about 91% of which appear only once. Trimming stripped 0 bases from V and 2 bases from J, with 8 bases between. This CDR3 has 15 residues. The germline gives CDR1 MNHEY, CDR2 SMNVEV (reference sequence). The chain joins TRBV27 to TRBJ1-3; D is uncertain. This receptor was taken from a young man in good health. The sample comprised naive CD8+ T cells sorted from blood. The CDR3 loop reads CASSLSLTPGNTIYF. The CDR3 bases are TGTGCCAGCAGTTTATCGTTAACGCCTGGAAACACCATATATTTT.